The source of this TCR beta chain is a study of blood T cell repertoires in COVID-19. Looking at the study overall: Acute-phase and convalescent COVID-19 samples originated in the United States, Italy and Spain.

Repertoires were generated with immunoSEQ multiplex PCR, while TCRdb's copy carries only in-frame clones and drops some. Of about 150,000 clones in the sample, about 86% were seen once. This CDR3 is built from 13 residues. The V end was cut by 5 bases, the J end by 8 bases, with 15 bases between. Germline CDR1 is SEHNR and CDR2 is FQNEAQ (reference sequence). The chain joins TRBV7-9 to TRBJ1-2; D is possibly TRBD1 (6 bases). This TCR came from a man between 50 and 59 years old who had recovered from COVID-19. What was sequenced was PBMCs or T cells enriched from blood (not recorded which). The CDR3, as DNA: TGTGCCAGCAGCACTACAGGACAGAGGGGCTACACCTTC. Translating gives CASSTTGQRGYTF.